Listed here are 4 T cell receptor beta chains from one sample, sequenced in a study of Ad26.COV2.S vaccination and SARS-CoV-2 variants. Treatment given: some 20 received Ad26.COV2.S at low or high dose, single or two shots; about 5 received placebo; per-sample allocation not given. On day 63 after the first injection, vaccine and placebo recipients gave samples. TCRdb's copy holds only in-frame clones and misses some; the assay was immunoSEQ multiplex PCR. The sample carries some 460,000 clones, about 89% recorded once. The sequencing here drew on peripheral blood, taken in a trial of Ad26.COV2.S vaccine versus placebo. These receptors all stem from a person between 18 and 65 years old who received the Ad26.COV2.S COVID-19 vaccine or a placebo.

The chain employs TRBV4-3 and TRBJ2-7; D unresolved. Trimming took off 1 base at V and 2 bases at J, with 6 bases between the two ends. The germline CDR1 and CDR2 sequences are LGHNA and YSLEER. There are 13 residues in the CDR3. The CDR3 DNA follows: TGCGCCAGCAGCCAAGGTCCCGCCTACGAGCAGTACTTC. It codes for CASSQGPAYEQYF.

Here the CDR3 reads CASSEAWTSGEFNNEQFF. CDR3 bases: TGTGCCAGCAGTGAAGCATGGACTAGCGGGGAATTCAACAATGAGCAGTTCTTC. The V call is TRBV2, the J call TRBJ2-1; 12 bases agree with TRBD2. The length of the CDR3 is 18 residues. Per the germline V gene, CDR1 is SNHLY and CDR2 is FYNNEI. J lost 5 bases, V lost 0 bases, and 8 bases had no gene match. The full variable domain, rest sourced from reference TRBV2 and TRBJ2-1, is EPEVTQTPSHQVTQMGQEVILRCVPISNHLYFYWYRQILGQKVEFLVSFYNNEISEKSEIFDDQFSVERPDGSNFTLKIRSTKLEDSAMYFCASSEAWTSGEFNNEQFFGPGTRLTVL.

This chain joins TRBV7-3 and TRBJ2-3; D may be TRBD1 (6 bases). CDR3 length equals 14 residues. V was cut by 3 bases and J by 2 bases, with 9 bases left in between. Germline loops: CDR1 SGHTA, CDR2 FQGTGA. As DNA, the CDR3 is TGTGCCAGCAGCTTCCGGGACAACACAGATACGCAGTATTTT. Translation: CASSFRDNTDTQYF.

The table lists this clone with a count of one. The gene calls are TRBV7-9 and TRBJ1-5; 9 bases agree with TRBD1. V trimming: 4 bases; J trimming: 3 bases; junction bases outside the gene matches: 4. CDR3 length: 15 amino acids. Germline values: CDR1 SEHNR, CDR2 FQNEAQ (reference sequence). The CDR3 loop reads CASSSDRGLNQPQHF. The CDR3 nucleotides read TGTGCCAGCAGCTCGGACAGGGGCCTCAATCAGCCCCAGCATTTT.